This passage covers 2 T cell receptor beta chains from one sample sequenced in a study of long-term antiretroviral therapy in people with HIV. Samples were assayed with immunoSEQ v3.0 at survey level. TCRdb's table, derived via immunoSEQ multiplex PCR, lists solely in-frame clones and lacks some. Of roughly 19,000 clones in the sample, around four fifths were seen once. This material consisted of unsorted PBMCs, taken 1.2 years after starting antiretroviral therapy. The receptors shown here come from a woman aged 40 to 50 with HIV.

The gene calls are TRBV27 and TRBJ2-7, with 7 bases lining up with TRBD1. CDR1 and CDR2 from the germline V gene are MNHEY and SMNVEV (reference sequence). V lost 4 bases to trimming and J lost 3 bases; unmatched junction nucleotides: 6. This CDR3 has 14 amino acids. This CDR3 reads CASSSRGGGYEQYF. The DNA of the CDR3 is TGTGCCAGCAGTTCAAGAGGGGGCGGCTACGAGCAGTACTTC.

This chain connects TRBV18 to TRBJ2-5; possible D gene TRBD2, 5 bases. The end of the DNA is better explained by TRBJ2-7, so the J call may be wrong. The CDR3 sequence is 13 residues long. CDR1 is KGHSH, CDR2 LQKENI, per germline. The CDR3 bases are TGTGCCAGCTCACAGACTATCGGAAACGAGCAGTACTTC. Translation: CASSQTIGNEQYF.